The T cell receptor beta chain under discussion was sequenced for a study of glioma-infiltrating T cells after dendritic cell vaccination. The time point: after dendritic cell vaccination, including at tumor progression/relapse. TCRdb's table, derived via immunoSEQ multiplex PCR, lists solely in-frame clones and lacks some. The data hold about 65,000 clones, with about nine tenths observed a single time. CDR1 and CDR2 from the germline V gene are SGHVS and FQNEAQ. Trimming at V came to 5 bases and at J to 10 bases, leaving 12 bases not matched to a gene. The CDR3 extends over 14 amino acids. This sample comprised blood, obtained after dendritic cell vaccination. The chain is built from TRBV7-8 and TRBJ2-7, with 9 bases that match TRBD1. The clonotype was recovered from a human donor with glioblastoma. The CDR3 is CASSLDQGQGGQYF. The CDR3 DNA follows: TGTGCCAGCAGCCTGGACCAGGGACAGGGAGGTCAGTACTTC.